The 32 T cell receptor beta chains below were found in one sample sequenced in a study of blood T cell repertoires in COVID-19 (dated by TCRdb to 2020 to 2022). The library was made by the immunoSEQ multiplex PCR assay. The table comes from immuneACCESS by way of TCRdb, which keeps in-frame sequences with V and J called. Part of the clones is missing from these tables; in studies checked, under half for an unresolved V gene and the rest for unknown reasons. This sample comprises over 100,000 clones, approximately 88% of them detected only once. The ten largest account for about a tenth of the sample. The sequencing sample was made of peripheral blood. Receptors were obtained from a man aged 50 to 59 with acute or convalescent COVID-19.

The chain couples TRBV11-3 to TRBJ2-3; D gene ambiguous. There are 12 residues in the CDR3. Between the trimmed V and J ends, which lost 2 bases and 5 bases, there was a span of 5 bases. Germline CDR1 and CDR2: SGHNT and YENEEA. In DNA form, the CDR3 reads TGTGCCAGCAGCTTAACTAAAGATACGCAGTATTTT. It is translated as CASSLTKDTQYF.

J is TRBJ1-1 and V is TRBV3-1 (or the pseudogene TRBV3-2); no clear D gene. V lost 6 bases to trimming and J lost 2 bases, with 10 bases between them. Germline V gene sequence: CDR1 LGHDT, CDR2 YNNKEL (reference sequence). The CDR3 loop spans 13 amino acids. CDR3 amino acids: CASSFTDNTEAFF. The CDR3 bases are TGTGCCAGCAGTTTTACAGACAACACTGAAGCTTTCTTT.

The chain has TRBV19 and TRBJ1-1, with TRBD1 as a possible D gene (5 bases). Trimming took off 3 bases at V and 11 bases at J, with 16 bases between the two ends. CDR1 LNHDA and CDR2 SQIVND come from the germline V gene (reference sequence). This CDR3 has 13 residues. CDR3 region: CASSILTVGQAFF. The CDR3 DNA reads TGTGCCAGTAGTATTCTGACAGTGGGGCAGGCTTTCTTT. Together with reference TRBV19 and TRBJ1-1, the CDR3 gives the full variable domain: DGGITQSPKYLFRKEGQNVTLSCEQNLNHDAMYWYRQDPGQGLRLIYYSQIVNDFQKGDIAEGYSVSREKKESFPLTVTSAQKNPTAFYLCASSILTVGQAFFGQGTRLTVV.

The V and J genes are TRBV5-1 and TRBJ2-5; D might be TRBD1 (5 bases). The CDR3 length is 16 residues. From germline, CDR1 is SGHRS and CDR2 YFSETQ. Trimming removed 3 bases from V and 4 bases from J, with 19 bases in between. The CDR3: CASSSKSAGLGETQYF. CDR3 bases: TGCGCCAGCAGCTCCAAGTCGGCAGGGCTGGGAGAGACCCAGTACTTC.

V gene TRBV10-3 combines with J gene TRBJ1-1; 9 nucleotides agree with TRBD1. V dropped 8 bases and J dropped 5; count of bases not matched to a gene: 6. The CDR3 loop spans 13 amino acids. Germline lookup yields CDR1 ENHRY and CDR2 SYGVKD. This CDR3 reads CAILGQGFTEAFF. The CDR3 DNA reads as TGTGCCATCCTGGGACAGGGATTTACTGAAGCTTTCTTT.

The J gene is TRBJ2-7, the V gene TRBV13, with TRBD2 matching 9 bases. The CDR3 has 16 amino acids. With V trimmed by 1 base and J by 6 bases, 10 bases remained unmatched. Germline CDR1 reads PRHDT; CDR2 reads FYEKMQ (reference sequence). Written as DNA, the CDR3 is TGTGCCAGCAGCTTAGTTGGGGCGGGAGGGCCAATCGAGCAGTACTTC. Encoded protein: CASSLVGAGGPIEQYF.

This chain joins TRBV27 and TRBJ1-6; 9 bases map to TRBD1. Germline trimming cut 5 bases from V and 10 bases from J; bases unmatched to any gene: 3. The CDR3 runs to 13 residues. The V gene's germline CDR1 is MNHEY and CDR2 SMNVEV (reference sequence). The chain's CDR3 is CASSRQGESPLHF. CDR3 nucleotides: TGTGCCAGCAGTCGACAGGGGGAATCACCCCTCCACTTT.

This clone was seen once. This chain joins TRBV2 and TRBJ1-1; TRBD1 matches 8 bases. The germline gives CDR1 SNHLY, CDR2 FYNNEI. The CDR3 runs to 14 residues. Unmatched junction bases numbered 4, after V lost 6 bases and J lost 1 base. The DNA for the CDR3 is TGTGCCAGCAGAGACAGGGGCAAGAACACTGAAGCTTTCTTT. It encodes CASRDRGKNTEAFF.

This chain uses TRBV5-1 with TRBJ2-1; 9 nucleotides line up with TRBD1. J lost 10 bases, V lost 8 bases, and 16 bases had no gene match. The CDR3 runs to 15 residues. Germline V CDR1 and CDR2: SGHRS, YFSETQ. In DNA form, the CDR3 reads TGCGCCAGTTCTCCTGGGACAGGGCTTGAGGAGGAGCAGTTCTTC. Its protein product is CASSPGTGLEEEQFF.

The rearrangement uses TRBV28 and TRBJ2-5; TRBD1 matches at 7 bases. V was pared by 6 bases and J by 5 bases, with 12 bases of the junction left unmatched. The CDR3 is 15 residues long. Germline values: CDR1 MDHEN, CDR2 SYDVKM. In DNA, the CDR3 is TGTGCCAGCAGGCCTACAGGGGTAGTTCGGGAGACCCAGTACTTC. The encoded protein is CASRPTGVVRETQYF.

This rearrangement joins TRBV5-1 to TRBJ2-5, with 7 bases fitting TRBD1. The V gene's germline CDR1 is SGHRS and CDR2 YFSETQ. The V segment lost 4 bases and the J segment 5 bases; nucleotides outside the gene matches: 8. The CDR3 runs 14 residues. The CDR3, as DNA: TGCGCCAGCAGCGGGCAACAGGGGCTGGAGACCCAGTACTTC. This translates into CASSGQQGLETQYF.

The V and J genes are TRBV7-2 and TRBJ2-4; 11 nucleotides agree with TRBD2. Germline trimming cut 2 bases from V and 6 bases from J; bases unmatched to any gene: 9. The CDR3 extends over 17 amino acids. Germline CDR1 is SGHTA and CDR2 is FQGNSA. The CDR3, as DNA: TGTGCCAGCAGCTTATGGTTTAGCGGGGGGGAGATAAACATTCAGTACTTC. Its protein is CASSLWFSGGEINIQYF.

The J gene is TRBJ2-1, the V gene TRBV5-1, with 7 bases matching TRBD2. CDR1 and CDR2 (germline): SGHRS, YFSETQ. There are 15 residues in the CDR3. The V segment lost 3 bases and the J segment 6 bases; nucleotides outside the gene matches: 9. CDR3 protein: CASSYAGEQRNEQFF. In DNA, the CDR3 is TGCGCCAGCAGCTACGCGGGGGAACAACGCAATGAGCAGTTCTTC.

The chain joins TRBV4-1 to TRBJ2-1, with D possibly TRBD2 on 5 matching bases. V lost 0 bases, J lost 6 bases, and 12 bases lay in between. In germline, CDR1 is MGHRA, CDR2 YSYEKL. The CDR3 spans 15 residues. The CDR3 DNA reads as TGCGCCAGCAGCCAAGAAACTAGGTCACCCAATGAGCAGTTCTTC. Encoded protein: CASSQETRSPNEQFF.

The chain combines TRBV28 with TRBJ1-1; the match to TRBD1 covers 12 bases. Trimming at V came to 6 bases and at J to 12 bases, leaving 8 bases not matched to a gene. There are 13 residues in the CDR3. Germline values: CDR1 MDHEN, CDR2 SYDVKM. The CDR3 spells CASSSGQGAMSFF. The DNA for the CDR3 is TGTGCCAGCAGCTCGGGACAGGGGGCTATGTCTTTCTTT.

CDR3 bases: TGTGCCAGTCGCAAGACTAGCGGGGGGGCAAACATTCAGTACTTC. Its protein product is CASRKTSGGANIQYF. The chain carries TRBV2 and TRBJ2-4; 14 bases line up with TRBD2. Unmatched junction bases numbered 7, after V lost 9 bases and J lost 6 bases. The CDR3 has 15 residues. CDR1 is SNHLY and CDR2 is FYNNEI in the germline V gene.

For the CDR3, the DNA is TGCGCCAGCAGCTTGGGAGGTCCTAATGAGCAGTTCTTC. Translated, it gives CASSLGGPNEQFF. This chain joins TRBV5-1 and TRBJ2-1; D ambiguous. CDR1 is SGHRS, CDR2 YFSETQ, per germline. V lost 0 bases, J lost 7 bases, and 8 bases lay in between. CDR3 length equals 13 residues.

This chain links TRBV5-1 with TRBJ2-3, with 7 bases lining up with TRBD1. Germline CDR1 SGHRS, CDR2 YFSETQ. The CDR3 runs to 14 residues. V shed 4 bases, J shed 2 bases, and the junction held 4 bases outside the gene matches. Written as DNA, the CDR3 is TGCGCCAGCAGCCCAGGACAGGCCACAGATACGCAGTATTTT. Translated, it gives CASSPGQATDTQYF. The full variable domain, completed using reference TRBV5-1 and TRBJ2-3, is KAGVTQTPRYLIKTRGQQVTLSCSPISGHRSVSWYQQTPGQGLQFLFEYFSETQRNKGNFPGRFSGRQFSNSRSEMNVSTLELGDSALYLCASSPGQATDTQYFGPGTRLTVL.

J is TRBJ2-4 and V is TRBV7-9, with a weak D call TRBD2 (6 bases). Germline V gene sequence: CDR1 SEHNR, CDR2 FQNEAQ (reference sequence). The CDR3 spans 15 residues. Between the trimmed V and J ends, which lost 2 bases and 5 bases, there was a span of 13 bases. CDR3 bases: TGTGCCAGCAGCTTACCCCAGGCGGGGCAAAACATTCAGTACTTC. This codes for CASSLPQAGQNIQYF. The full variable domain, in which reference TRBV7-9 and TRBJ2-4 provide the parts outside the CDR3, is DTGVSQNPRHKITKRGQNVTFRCDPISEHNRLYWYRQTLGQGPEFLTYFQNEAQLEKSRLLSDRFSAERPKGSFSTLEIQRTEQGDSAMYLCASSLPQAGQNIQYFGAGTRLSVL.

The rearrangement links TRBV4-1 to TRBJ1-5; D is uncertain. CDR3 length: 15 amino acids. V lost 2 bases and J lost 9, with 17 bases in between. Germline V CDR1 and CDR2: MGHRA, YSYEKL. DNA for the CDR3: TGCGCCAGCAGCCAACAAATGGGAGAAGCGTGGCCCCAGCATTTT. This codes for CASSQQMGEAWPQHF.

This chain links TRBV19 with TRBJ1-1; TRBD1 aligns across 8 bases. V was clipped by 4 bases and J by 4 bases; unmatched bases: 11. Germline-derived CDR1 and CDR2 are LNHDA and SQIVND (reference sequence). This CDR3 is 16 amino acids long. CDR3 loop: CASSTTGDHRSTEAFF. The CDR3 DNA is TGTGCCAGTAGTACGACAGGGGACCACCGTAGCACTGAAGCTTTCTTT.

The CDR3 loop reads CASSLLGPPYEQYF. The CDR3, as DNA: TGTGCCAGCAGTTTATTGGGCCCCCCCTACGAGCAGTACTTC. The J gene is TRBJ2-7, the V gene TRBV28; D remains unclear. Per the germline V gene, CDR1 is MDHEN and CDR2 is SYDVKM. V lost 1 base and J 2 bases, leaving 9 bases between the germline ends. This CDR3 region has 14 residues.

The rearrangement links TRBV5-6 to TRBJ1-1; D might be TRBD1 (5 bases). This CDR3 spans 14 amino acids. CDR1 and CDR2 from the germline V gene are SGHDT and YYEEEE. Trimming took off 2 bases at V and 4 bases at J, with 12 bases between the two ends. The CDR3 spells CASSLGVLGTEAFF. The CDR3 DNA is TGTGCCAGCAGCTTAGGGGTCTTGGGCACTGAAGCTTTCTTT.

V and J are TRBV9 and TRBJ2-7, with TRBD2 as a possible D gene (5 bases). Germline values: CDR1 SGDLS, CDR2 YYNGEE. The CDR3 is 15 amino acids. V was trimmed by 0 bases and J by 6 bases, leaving 16 bases between them. CDR3 nucleotides: TGTGCCAGCAGCGTAGGACGGGGAGAGAGTGGCGAGCAGTACTTC. This translates into CASSVGRGESGEQYF.

The chain links TRBV28 to TRBJ1-5, with D possibly TRBD1 on 5 matching bases. The V and J ends lost 8 bases and 0 bases respectively, with 14 bases between them. The CDR3 extends over 15 amino acids. The germline V gene has CDR1 MDHEN and CDR2 SYDVKM. In DNA, the CDR3 is TGTGCCAGCCGACAGATTGATAATAGCAATCAGCCCCAGCATTTT. Amino acids: CASRQIDNSNQPQHF.

This chain links TRBV4-1 with TRBJ2-7, with D possibly TRBD2 on 5 matching bases. The CDR3 is 14 amino acids. CDR1 and CDR2 (germline): MGHRA, YSYEKL. Trimming took off 5 bases at V and 6 bases at J, with 17 bases between the two ends. The CDR3 coding sequence is TGCGCCAGCAGCGAGGTGGGTCCGGCGGGCGAGCAGTACTTC. Protein sequence: CASSEVGPAGEQYF.

The chain recombines TRBV27 with TRBJ2-1; 7 bases are shared with TRBD2. Germline V CDR1 and CDR2: MNHEY, SMNVEV (reference sequence). The CDR3 extends over 13 amino acids. J lost 9 bases, V lost 5 bases, and 7 bases had no gene match. CDR3 sequence (DNA): TGTGCCAGCAGTCCCCCAGCGGGGACTGAGCAGTTCTTC. Residues: CASSPPAGTEQFF.

This chain joins TRBV28 and TRBJ2-1, with a possible D match to TRBD1 (7 bases). This CDR3 region has 14 residues. Germline V gives CDR1 MDHEN, CDR2 SYDVKM. Trimming removed 2 bases from V and 5 bases from J, with 10 bases in between. The CDR3 region has the DNA TGTGCCAGCAGTTTACAGGGGGGAGACAATGAGCAGTTCTTC. Encoded protein: CASSLQGGDNEQFF.

Here the CDR3 DNA reads TGTGCCACAGGCGACAGGGTACATTCACCCCTCCACTTT. Amino acids: CATGDRVHSPLHF. The J gene is TRBJ1-6, the V gene TRBV19; 7 bases map to TRBD1. CDR1 and CDR2 (germline): LNHDA, SQIVND (reference sequence). Unmatched junction bases numbered 8, after V lost 10 bases and J lost 8 bases. The CDR3 is made up of 13 amino acids.

J is TRBJ1-1 and V is TRBV5-1; D call uncertain. Trimming took off 4 bases at V and 10 bases at J, with 17 bases between the two ends. The germline V gene encodes CDR1 SGHRS and CDR2 YFSETQ. This CDR3 is built from 13 residues. In nucleotides, the CDR3 is TGCGCCAGCAGCCCGTACGGGTCTGAGGGAGCTTTCTTT. This encodes CASSPYGSEGAFF.

The rearrangement joins TRBV11-3 to TRBJ2-1; 12 positions match TRBD2. CDR1 and CDR2 (germline): SGHNT, YENEEA. CDR3 size: 15 residues. Trimming cost V 6 bases and J 5 bases; bases outside gene matches: 5. The CDR3 bases are TGTGCCAGCAGTCCGACTAGCGGGAGTGACAATGAGCAGTTCTTC. Protein product: CASSPTSGSDNEQFF.

The chain links TRBV6-2 or TRBV6-3 to TRBJ2-7; TRBD2 matches 8 bases. The V segment lost 5 bases and the J segment 1 base; nucleotides outside the gene matches: 10. The germline V gene encodes CDR1 MNHEY and CDR2 SVGEGT. The CDR3 is 16 amino acids. CDR3 nucleotides: TGTGCCAGCAGTAGAATAGCGGGAACAGAATCCTACGAGCAGTACTTC. This sequence encodes CASSRIAGTESYEQYF.